This T cell receptor beta chain is drawn from a study of T-cell reconstitution after alpha-beta-depleted transplantation in children. The authors prepared the TCRbeta library with unique molecular identifiers. Via MiXCR, TCRdb re-called the PCR reads, giving one row per CDR3 protein. Of fewer than 550,000 distinct CDR3 sequences in the sample, over 10% were seen once. Regarding the study as a whole: Reported findings indicate that, about two months after transplant, alpha-beta T cells came from several hundred expanded clones, which were derived from non-depleted graft cells. Counts and diversity of T cells one year after transplant came mostly from newly produced T cells. High day-60 TCRbeta diversity in some patients came from surviving recipient T cells and thymic progenitors.

This clonotype showed up just a few times. Antigen: not known. V shed 6 bases, J shed 3 bases, and the junction held 7 bases outside the gene matches. This CDR3 comprises 15 residues. This sequence was found in a female patient under 10 years old who had a stem cell transplant for aplastic anemia, so the T cells may come from the graft donor. The specimen comprised PBMCs, mostly from graft donor cells, sampled 180 days after TCRalphabeta/CD19-depleted stem cell transplant. V is TRBV12-3 or TRBV12-4 and J is TRBJ1-4, with 7 positions matching TRBD1. As DNA, the CDR3 is TGTGCCAGCAGCCATACAGGGACAGCTAATGAAAAACTGTTTTTT. Its translation is CASSHTGTANEKLFF.